This T cell receptor beta chain was obtained from a study of T cells in Graves' hyperthyroidism and ophthalmopathy. This clonotype has at least ten counts. A roughly 10 ml volume of fresh peripheral blood provided the PBMCs. V was trimmed by 2 bases and J by 4 bases, leaving 8 bases between them. The germline CDR1 and CDR2 sequences are SEHNR and FQNEAQ (reference sequence). CDR3 length: 13 residues. Regions amplified from RNA transcripts were the TCR beta CDR3 regions. HTBI primers were used for first-round RT-PCR of the TCR CDR3. One entry per CDR3 protein, called by TCRdb with MiXCR from the multiplex PCR reads. The sample holds approximately 200,000 distinct CDR3 sequences, about 18% seen once.

The receptor was isolated from a man aged 35 to 55 with Graves' hyperthyroidism. The V gene is TRBV7-9, the J gene TRBJ1-1, with D unresolved. The sequenced sample consisted of blood. Here the CDR3 reads CASSLTHLTEAFF. CDR3 coding DNA: TGTGCCAGCAGCTTAACCCACCTCACTGAAGCTTTCTTT.